This T cell receptor beta chain was identified in a study of shared clonotypes between healthy human individuals. Across the whole study: Donor composition was two women and a few men, aged 18 to 49.

Germline loops: CDR1 LGHNT, CDR2 FRNRAP. Trimming removed 0 bases from V and 1 base from J; junction bases left unmatched: 8. The CDR3 sequence is 17 residues long. The DNA input per sorted-subset replicate PCR was about 220 ng, corresponding to some 30,000 T cell genomes. Original handling: ImmunoSEQ only sent back junction sequences with no quality scores, so filtering was done differently. The repertoire was sequenced with immunoSEQ multiplex PCR; TCRdb's copy has only in-frame clones and lacks some. The V and J calls and clone size come from that table; D and trimming were worked out from the DNA. Of roughly 1.4 million clones listed, approximately 98.5% are singletons.

The chain uses TRBV12-5 and TRBJ2-7; 8 positions match TRBD2. The source of this sequence is a man between 25 and 39 years old in good health. The sample was naive CD4+ T cells sorted from blood. Regarding subset: CD45RA+ positively selected. CDR3 sequence: CASGLVLTGGPSYEQYF. CDR3 nucleotide sequence: TGTGCTAGTGGTTTGGTACTGACGGGAGGGCCTTCCTACGAGCAGTACTTC.